This note documents a single T cell receptor beta chain sequence. Produced via immunoSEQ multiplex PCR; TCRdb's table is partial and in-frame only. The top ten hold 3% to 4% of the sample, which has some 150,000 clones, around 88% seen once. The data stem from a study of T cell responses to AZD1222 COVID-19 vaccine. This CDR3 has 12 amino acids. From germline, CDR1 is SQVTM and CDR2 ANQGSEA. With 2 bases removed from V and 4 bases from J, the gap between germline ends came to 6 bases. This receptor was taken from an adult in good health. This rearrangement joins TRBV29-1 to TRBJ2-1; D call uncertain. The material sequenced was peripheral blood, taken on day 0 of MenACWY control vaccination. CDR3 sequence: CSVETYYNEQFF. The CDR3 DNA is TGCAGCGTTGAAACGTATTACAATGAGCAGTTCTTC.